Listed here is a single T cell receptor (beta chain). Per the germline V gene, CDR1 is LGHDT and CDR2 is YNNKEL (reference sequence). This CDR3 comprises 17 residues. Trimming removed 1 base from V and 0 bases from J; junction bases left unmatched: 8. The data are from a study of blood T cell repertoires in COVID-19. About the study: Collection of acute and convalescent COVID-19 samples took place in the United States, Italy and Spain. PBMCs, B-cell-depleted T cells, or T cells provided the cDNA or gDNA that made up the material.

Profiling relied on immunoSEQ multiplex PCR, and the TCRdb table lists in-frame clones only, not all of them. Among about 270,000 clones listed, under 95% were seen once. This chain connects TRBV3-1 (or the pseudogene TRBV3-2) to TRBJ1-1; 7 bases agree with TRBD1. Sequenced sample: PBMCs or T cells enriched from blood (not recorded which). This TCR was recovered from a man aged 40-49 years who had been exposed to COVID-19. The CDR3 sequence: CASSQGHRTGMNTEAFF. CDR3 sequence (DNA): TGTGCCAGCAGCCAAGGTCACAGGACAGGCATGAACACTGAAGCTTTCTTT.